Shown below are 12 T cell receptor beta chains from a single sample sequenced in a study of CD8 T cells in Susac syndrome. With random hexamers, reverse transcription was performed on roughly 0.5 to 1 ug of RNA. TCRdb independently ran MiXCR on the immunoSEQ multiplex PCR reads; one entry per CDR3 protein. The top ten hold around 0.1% of the sample, which has approximately 190,000 distinct CDR3 sequences, around 93% seen once. Sequencing input: CD4+ T cells from PBMCs. These receptors all stem from a human donor in good health.

This clonotype was counted a few times. The chain joins TRBV12-3 or TRBV12-4 to TRBJ1-3, with D unclear. The CDR3 runs to 13 residues. The V end lost 5 bases, the J end lost 4 bases, and 9 bases lay between the germline ends. The CDR3 reads CASSLGQGNTIYF. The CDR3 DNA sequence: TGTGCCAGCAGTCTAGGCCAGGGAAACACCATATATTTT.

The V call is TRBV28, the J call TRBJ2-7; weak D call: TRBD1 (6 bases). Trimming took off 8 bases at V and 1 base at J, with 15 bases between the two ends. The CDR3 has 14 residues. The V gene's germline CDR1 is MDHEN and CDR2 SYDVKM. CDR3 in amino acids: CASFTGTLSYEQYF. CDR3 nucleotide sequence: TGTGCCAGCTTCACCGGGACACTTTCCTACGAGCAGTACTTC.

The chain carries TRBV12-3 or TRBV12-4 and TRBJ1-1; D perhaps matches TRBD1 (6 bases). This CDR3 contains 14 residues. The ends were cut back, 10 bases at V and 1 base at J, with 16 bases in the middle. CDR3 sequence: CATRQENWNTEAFF. DNA for the CDR3: TGTGCCACCCGACAGGAAAACTGGAACACTGAAGCTTTCTTT.

CDR3 sequence reads: CASSPQRSYEQYV. CDR3 bases: TGTGCCAGCAGTCCCCAGCGATCCTACGAGCAGTACGTC. This chain joins TRBV5-6 and TRBJ2-7; D is ambiguous. V lost 5 bases and J lost 1, with 10 bases in between. The CDR3 sequence is 13 residues long. Germline CDR1 reads SGHDT; CDR2 reads YYEEEE.

The rearrangement joins TRBV19 to TRBJ2-3, with a weak D call TRBD1 (5 bases). The CDR3 is made up of 15 amino acids. CDR1 LNHDA and CDR2 SQIVND come from the germline V gene (reference sequence). Between the trimmed V and J ends, which lost 11 bases and 3 bases, there was a span of 21 bases. The CDR3 sequence: CASKPSQGRTDTQYF. The CDR3 DNA reads as TGTGCCTCGAAACCCTCGCAGGGAAGAACAGATACGCAGTATTTT.

This clonotype was recorded once. This sequence joins TRBV28 and TRBJ1-5; 9 bases map to TRBD1. The CDR3 covers 14 residues. Germline V gene data show CDR1 as MDHEN and CDR2 as SYDVKM. V dropped 5 bases and J dropped 6; count of bases not matched to a gene: 5. CDR3 residues: CASSPDRGGQPQHF. CDR3 nucleotide sequence: TGTGCCAGCAGTCCGGACAGGGGAGGTCAGCCCCAGCATTTT.

The J gene is TRBJ2-5, the V gene TRBV6-6; D is uncertain. The V and J ends lost 2 bases and 5 bases respectively, with 6 bases between them. Germline lookup yields CDR1 MNHNY and CDR2 SVGAGI (reference sequence). The CDR3 has 12 amino acids. The CDR3 DNA follows: TGTGCCAGCAGTTACCTCTCCGAGACCCAGTACTTC. Translated, it gives CASSYLSETQYF.

The V and J genes are TRBV3-1 and TRBJ1-5, with 10 bases identical to TRBD1. The CDR3 is 16 residues long. With V trimmed by 3 bases and J by 5 bases, 7 bases remained unmatched. Germline assignment: CDR1 LGHDT and CDR2 YNNKEL (reference sequence). DNA for the CDR3: TGTGCCAGCAGCCAGCGGGTAGGGACAGGGGATCAGCCCCAGCATTTT. Translated, it gives CASSQRVGTGDQPQHF.

In this sample, this clonotype turned up once. This sequence joins TRBV4-3 and TRBJ1-2; D perhaps matches TRBD1 (6 bases). Germline V gives CDR1 LGHNA, CDR2 YSLEER. This CDR3 has 13 amino acids. V was pared by 0 bases and J by 8 bases, with 10 bases between. The DNA for the CDR3 is TGCGCCAGCAGCCAAGACAGGGGAAGAGGCTACACCTTC. It yields the protein CASSQDRGRGYTF.

CDR3 nucleotide sequence: TGTGCCAGCAGAAAAGGGGGCTCGGAGAACGAGCAGTACGTC. It is translated as CASRKGGSENEQYV. V usage is TRBV6-6 and J usage is TRBJ2-7; 7 nucleotides line up with TRBD1. The CDR3 has 14 residues. The V segment lost 6 bases and the J segment 5 bases; nucleotides outside the gene matches: 10. Germline V gives CDR1 MNHNY, CDR2 SVGAGI (reference sequence).

The chain combines TRBV4-1 with TRBJ2-3; tentative D call: TRBD2 (6 bases). Trimming removed 3 bases at V and 0 bases at J, with 16 bases between. Germline V gives CDR1 MGHRA, CDR2 YSYEKL. This CDR3 contains 17 residues. The CDR3 here is CASSQLGTGTSTDTQYF. In DNA, the CDR3 is TGCGCCAGCAGCCAGCTCGGGACTGGAACTAGCACAGATACGCAGTATTTT.

V gene TRBV6-1 combines with J gene TRBJ2-1; TRBD1 matches 7 bases. The J segment lost 9 bases and the V segment lost 6 bases, leaving 20 bases of the junction unmatched. The CDR3 is made up of 17 amino acids. Germline V gene lookup returns CDR1 MNHNS and CDR2 SASEGT. The DNA of the CDR3 is TGTGCCAGCAGAGAACGACAGGGACGGCTTTACAATGGTGAGCAGTTCTTC. This translates into CASRERQGRLYNGEQFF.